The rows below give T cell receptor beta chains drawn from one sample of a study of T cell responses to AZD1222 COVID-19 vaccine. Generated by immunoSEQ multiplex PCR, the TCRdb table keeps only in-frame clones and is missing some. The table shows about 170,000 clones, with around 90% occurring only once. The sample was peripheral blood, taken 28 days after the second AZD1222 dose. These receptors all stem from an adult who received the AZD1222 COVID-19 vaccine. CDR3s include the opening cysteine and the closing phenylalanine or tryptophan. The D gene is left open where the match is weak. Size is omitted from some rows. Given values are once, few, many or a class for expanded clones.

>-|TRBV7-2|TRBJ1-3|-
TGTGCCAGCAGCTTGGGGACACTTGGAAACACCATATATTTT
CASSLGTLGNTIYF
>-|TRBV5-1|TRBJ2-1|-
TGCGCCAGCAGCCCGGACAATGAGCAGTTCTTC
CASSPDNEQFF
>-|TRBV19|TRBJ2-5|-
TGTGCCAGTAGAAGCGGGACAGCTCTCGGAGAGACCCAGTACTTC
CASRSGTALGETQYF
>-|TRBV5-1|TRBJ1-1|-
TGCGCCAGCAGCTTGTCTGGGAAGAACACTGAAGCTTTCTTT
CASSLSGKNTEAFF
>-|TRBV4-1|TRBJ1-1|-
TGCGCCAGCAGCCCGCCTTTAGGGGGGGCGAACACTGAAGCTTTCTTT
CASSPPLGGANTEAFF
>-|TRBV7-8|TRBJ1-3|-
TGTGCCAGCAGCTTAGGAGTTCCTACCCACGGAAACACCATATATTTT
CASSLGVPTHGNTIYF
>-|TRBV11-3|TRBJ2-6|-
TGTGCCAGCAGCCCCCCCGGGTCTGGGGCCAACGTCCTGACTTTC
CASSPPGSGANVLTF
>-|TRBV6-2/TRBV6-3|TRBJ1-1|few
TGTGCCAGCAGCCGGGCCCGCGAAGCTTTCTTT
CASSRAREAFF
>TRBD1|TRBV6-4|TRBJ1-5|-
TGTGCCAGCAGACGATCTGGACAGGCCAATCAGCCCCAGCATTTT
CASRRSGQANQPQHF
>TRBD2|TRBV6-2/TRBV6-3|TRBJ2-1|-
TGTGCCAGCAGTTACTCTCCTAGCGGGGCCAAACTTAGCTCCTACAATGAGCAGTTCTTC
CASSYSPSGAKLSSYNEQFF
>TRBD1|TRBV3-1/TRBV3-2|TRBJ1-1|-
TGTGCCAGCAGCCAAACAGGGGGCGGCGGGGCTTTCTTT
CASSQTGGGGAFF
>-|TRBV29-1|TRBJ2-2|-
TGCAGCGTTGAAGATCTTACGGACACCGGGGAGCTGTTTTTT
CSVEDLTDTGELFF
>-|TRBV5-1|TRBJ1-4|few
TGCGCCAGCAGCTTGGGACAGACTACTAATGAAAAACTGTTTTTT
CASSLGQTTNEKLFF
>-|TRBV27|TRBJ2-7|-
TGTGCCAGCAGTTTGTCCGGGACATTCGGGGCACGCACCTACGAGCAGTACTTC
CASSLSGTFGARTYEQYF
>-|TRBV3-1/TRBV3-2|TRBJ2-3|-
TGTGCCAGCAGCTCTGCCGGGGAGCAACCAGATACGCAGTATTTT
CASSSAGEQPDTQYF
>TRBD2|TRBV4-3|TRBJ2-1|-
TGCGCCAGCAGCCCTCGACTAGCGGGGGGTCAAAATGAGCAGTTCTTC
CASSPRLAGGQNEQFF
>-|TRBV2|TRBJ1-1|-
TGTGCCAGCAGTGTGATAGCTGAAGCTTTCTTT
CASSVIAEAFF
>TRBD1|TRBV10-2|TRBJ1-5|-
TGCGCCAGCCGGGATCTGACAGGGGAGTCCAATCAGCCCCAGCATTTT
CASRDLTGESNQPQHF
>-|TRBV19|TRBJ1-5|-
TGTGCCAGTAGTATATCAGAGTATATTAGCAATCAGCCCCAGCATTTT
CASSISEYISNQPQHF
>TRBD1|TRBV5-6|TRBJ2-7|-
TGTGCCAGCAGCTCCGGACAGGGGTACGAGCAGTACTTC
CASSSGQGYEQYF
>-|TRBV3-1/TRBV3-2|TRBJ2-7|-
TGTGCCAGCAGCTCTCTTGGCGGGCCTATCAAGCAGTACTTC
CASSSLGGPIKQYF
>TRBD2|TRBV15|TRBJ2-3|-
TGTGCCACCAGCAGCCTTAGCGGGGGGGCCGGGGATACGCAGTATTTT
CATSSLSGGAGDTQYF
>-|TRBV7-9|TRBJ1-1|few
TGTGCCAGCAGCTTAGGGATAGGCGTCACTGAAGCTTTCTTT
CASSLGIGVTEAFF
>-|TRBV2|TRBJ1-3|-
TGTGCCAGCAGCGCCGACAGAAACTCTGGAAACACCATATATTTT
CASSADRNSGNTIYF
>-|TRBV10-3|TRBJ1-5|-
TGTGCCATCAGTGCCTCTGGGGGCTCTGGCAATCAGCCCCAGCATTTT
CAISASGGSGNQPQHF
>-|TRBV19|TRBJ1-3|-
TGTGCCAGTCGTTCGGCTGGAAACACCATATATTTT
CASRSAGNTIYF
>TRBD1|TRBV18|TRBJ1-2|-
TGTGCCAGCTCACCCGTCTGGTCGACAGGGGGCGGTGGCTACACCTTC
CASSPVWSTGGGGYTF
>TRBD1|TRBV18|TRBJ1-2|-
TGTGCCAGCTCAGGACAGGCGACCTATGGCTACACCTTC
CASSGQATYGYTF
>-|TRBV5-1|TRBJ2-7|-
TGCGCCAGCAGCACCGAGGCCCTCGAGCAGTACTTC
CASSTEALEQYF
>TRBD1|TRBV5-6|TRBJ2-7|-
TGTGCCAGCAGCTGGGGACGGACAGGGGGCCGCGAGCAGTACTTC
CASSWGRTGGREQYF
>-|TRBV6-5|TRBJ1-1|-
TGTGCCAGCAGTTACTCGATAGGAGGGGGCACTGAAGCTTTCTTT
CASSYSIGGGTEAFF
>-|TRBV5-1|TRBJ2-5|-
TGCGCCAGCAGCTTGTTCCAGGGTCAAGAGACCCAGTACTTC
CASSLFQGQETQYF
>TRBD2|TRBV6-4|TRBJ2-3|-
TGTGCCAGCAGTGACTCGGGAGGGGCTCCCACAGATACGCAGTATTTT
CASSDSGGAPTDTQYF
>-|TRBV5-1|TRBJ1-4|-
TGCGCCAGCAGCCTAGCCACGGGCGCGGTTAATGAAAAACTGTTTTTT
CASSLATGAVNEKLFF
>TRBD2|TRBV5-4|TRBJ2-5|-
TGTGCCAGCAGCCTGGGACTAGCGGGGCGAGAGACCCAGTACTTC
CASSLGLAGRETQYF
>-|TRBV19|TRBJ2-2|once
TGTGCCAGTAGTATGTTTGGCGGCAGTGGCACCGGGGAGCTGTTTTTT
CASSMFGGSGTGELFF
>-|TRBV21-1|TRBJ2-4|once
TGTGCCAGCGTATGGGCCAGGAGGGTAGCCAAAAACATTCAGTACTTC
CASVWARRVAKNIQYF
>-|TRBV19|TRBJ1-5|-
TGTGCCAGGGGGGGACCGAGAGTCATTAATCAGCCCCAGCATTTT
CARGGPRVINQPQHF
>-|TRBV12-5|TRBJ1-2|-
TGTGCTAGTGGTTTGAACTATGGCTACACCTTC
CASGLNYGYTF
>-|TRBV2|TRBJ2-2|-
TGTGCCAGCAGGGAAGGATCGTCCGGGGAGCTGTTTTTT
CASREGSSGELFF
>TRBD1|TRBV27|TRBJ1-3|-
TGTGCCAGCGGGACAGGGGCCGCCTCTGGAAACACCATATATTTT
CASGTGAASGNTIYF
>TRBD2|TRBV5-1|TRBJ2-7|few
TGCGCCAGCAGCTTTTGGACTAGCGGGGGGGTTACCCCCTACGAGCAGTACTTC
CASSFWTSGGVTPYEQYF
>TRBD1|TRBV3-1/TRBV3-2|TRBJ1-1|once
TGTGCCAGCACCCGCCGGGACAGGGCCCGGCGTGGCACTGAAGCTTTCTTT
CASTRRDRARRGTEAFF
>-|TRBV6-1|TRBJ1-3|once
TGTGCCAGCAGTGAACCAGTAAGCCACTCTGGAAACACCATATATTTT
CASSEPVSHSGNTIYF
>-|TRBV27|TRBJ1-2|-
TGTGCCAGCAGTTTAAACAGGGACTATGGCTACACCTTC
CASSLNRDYGYTF
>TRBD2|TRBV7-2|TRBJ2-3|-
TGTGCCAGCAGCGCCTTAGCGGGGGGCCACACAGATACGCAGTATTTT
CASSALAGGHTDTQYF
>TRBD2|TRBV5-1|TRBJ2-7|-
TGCGCCAGCAGCTTGTTTGGCGGGGGGGCCCCCTCCTACGAGCAGTACTTC
CASSLFGGGAPSYEQYF
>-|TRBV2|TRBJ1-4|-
TGTGCCAGCATTGAAGCCCTTAATGAAAAACTGTTTTTT
CASIEALNEKLFF
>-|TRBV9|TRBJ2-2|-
TGTGCCAGCAGCGCCGATCTTACGGGACACCTCACCGGGGAGCTGTTTTTT
CASSADLTGHLTGELFF
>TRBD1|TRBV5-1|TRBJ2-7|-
TGCGCCAGCAGCTTGGGACAGGGATACTCCTACGAGCAGTACTTC
CASSLGQGYSYEQYF
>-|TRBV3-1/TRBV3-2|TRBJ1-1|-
TGTGCCAGCAGCCCGAGGACAGCGTACGAAGCTTTCTTT
CASSPRTAYEAFF
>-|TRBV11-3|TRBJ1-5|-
TGTGCCAGCCCTTGGTGGAGCCAGCCCCAGCATTTT
CASPWWSQPQHF
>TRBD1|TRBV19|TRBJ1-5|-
TGTGCCAGTAGAGGAACAGGGGGCGGACATTTT
CASRGTGGGHF
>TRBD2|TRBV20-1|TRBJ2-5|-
TGCAGTGCTAGTGGGGTAGCGGGGAAACAAGAGACCCAGTACTTC
CSASGVAGKQETQYF
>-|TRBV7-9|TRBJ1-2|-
TGTGCCAGCAGCTTACGGGGCAGCGCAGGTGGCTACACCTTC
CASSLRGSAGGYTF
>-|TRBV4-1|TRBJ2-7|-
TGCGCCAGCAGCCAAACAGGAAGCGCCTACGAGCAGTACTTC
CASSQTGSAYEQYF
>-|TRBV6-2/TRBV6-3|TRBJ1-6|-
TGTGCCAGCAGTTGGGGGGACTCACCCCTCCACTTT
CASSWGDSPLHF
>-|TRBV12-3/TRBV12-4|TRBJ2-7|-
TGTGCCAGCAGCAAACATATTACGGGACAGTACTTC
CASSKHITGQYF
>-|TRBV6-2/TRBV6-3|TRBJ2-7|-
TGTGCCAGCAGCCCCCCGGCAGGGCTCTCCTACGAGCAGTACTTC
CASSPPAGLSYEQYF
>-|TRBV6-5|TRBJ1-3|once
TGTGCCAGCAGAGCTCCGGGGATTTCTGGAAACACCATATATTTT
CASRAPGISGNTIYF